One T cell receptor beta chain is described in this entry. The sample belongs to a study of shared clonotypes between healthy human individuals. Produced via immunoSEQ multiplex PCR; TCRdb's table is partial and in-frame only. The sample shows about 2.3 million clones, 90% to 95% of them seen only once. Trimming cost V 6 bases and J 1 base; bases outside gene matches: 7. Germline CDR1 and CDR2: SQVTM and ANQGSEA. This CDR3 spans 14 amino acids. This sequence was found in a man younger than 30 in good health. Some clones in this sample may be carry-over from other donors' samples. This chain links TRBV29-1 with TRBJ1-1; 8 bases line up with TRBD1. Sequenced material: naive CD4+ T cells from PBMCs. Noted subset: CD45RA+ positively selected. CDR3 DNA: TGCAGCGTAGACAGGGGCGCAGGGAACACTGAAGCTTTCTTT. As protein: CSVDRGAGNTEAFF.